The 20 T cell receptor beta chains presented below share a single source sample, sequenced in a study of yellow fever vaccine responses in identical twins (dated by TCRdb to the late 2010s). The library was made by RT-PCR. The sequencer listed for this sample is Illumina HiSeq 2500. TCRdb itself trimmed the public reads at Q25 with fastp, ran MiXCR and retained productive beta chains. Every CDR3 protein is listed once, alongside the most common genes and DNA of its rows. Recorded for this sample are about 11,000 distinct CDR3 sequences; around 77% of them occurred a single time. The top ten hold around 7.8% of the sample. The input for sequencing was T cells from blood (PBMCs), unsorted or a sorted subset (not recorded which), taken before or after yellow fever vaccination (not recorded which). These receptors all stem from a woman younger than 35 who received the yellow fever vaccine. Donor details come from another sample of the same person, matched by shared clones.

The chain joins TRBV12-3 or TRBV12-4 to TRBJ2-1; D gene uncertain. V shed 0 bases and J shed 6 bases, with 6 bases lying between them. This CDR3 has 13 amino acids. CDR3: CASSLAGGNEQFF. The CDR3 DNA is TGTGCCAGCAGTTTAGCGGGCGGCAATGAGCAGTTCTTC.

This clonotype has just a few counts. The rearrangement links TRBV18 to TRBJ1-1, with no clear D. V lost 6 bases and J lost 5, with 19 bases in between. CDR1 is KGHSH and CDR2 is LQKENI in the germline V gene. The length of the CDR3 is 15 residues. The CDR3 DNA reads as TGTGCCAGCTCTCTAGGGAGGGTGGATGGAACTGAAGCTTTCTTT. Translation gives CASSLGRVDGTEAFF.

The chain has TRBV15 and TRBJ2-1; D call uncertain. Germline-derived CDR1 and CDR2 are LNHNV and YYDKDF (reference sequence). V lost 8 bases and J lost 0, with 11 bases in between. The CDR3 runs 14 residues. The CDR3, as DNA: TGTGCCACCCTTCCCAGTTCCTCCTACAATGAGCAGTTCTTC. This translates into CATLPSSSYNEQFF.

The V gene is TRBV6-1, the J gene TRBJ2-7; 7 bases agree with TRBD2. V trimming: 7 bases; J trimming: 4 bases; junction bases outside the gene matches: 4. Germline V CDR1 and CDR2: MNHNS, SASEGT. The CDR3 is 12 residues long. As DNA, the CDR3 is TGTGCCAGCATGGGGGGGAGGTACGAGCAGTACTTC. Translated: CASMGGRYEQYF.

The gene calls are TRBV18 and TRBJ2-1, with 8 bases aligning to TRBD2. Trimming cost V 3 bases and J 3 bases; bases outside gene matches: 7. Germline lookup yields CDR1 KGHSH and CDR2 LQKENI. The CDR3 consists of 16 residues. This CDR3 reads CASSPPETSVYNEQFF. For the CDR3, the DNA is TGTGCCAGCTCACCCCCCGAGACTAGCGTCTACAATGAGCAGTTCTTC.

This clonotype was seen only once. The chain carries TRBV29-1 and TRBJ2-7, with D tentatively TRBD2 (5 bases). Trimming shortened V by 7 bases and J by 0 bases, and 16 bases separated the two germline ends. This CDR3 is 14 amino acids long. Germline lookup yields CDR1 SQVTM and CDR2 ANQGSEA. DNA for the CDR3: TGCAGCGCCCGACTGACTACTAACTCCTACGAGCAGTACTTC. Protein: CSARLTTNSYEQYF.

V is TRBV13 and J is TRBJ2-1; D may be TRBD2 (5 bases). V lost 8 bases to trimming and J lost 3 bases, with 8 bases between them. The CDR3 covers 12 residues. The germline CDR1 and CDR2 sequences are PRHDT and FYEKMQ (reference sequence). The chain's CDR3 is CASDYLYNEQFF. CDR3 nucleotide sequence: TGTGCCAGCGACTACCTCTACAATGAGCAGTTCTTC.

The table lists this clonotype with a count of one. The V and J genes are TRBV4-1 and TRBJ1-5; the D gene is possibly TRBD1 (5 bases). This CDR3 has 15 residues. Trimming removed 0 bases from V and 7 bases from J, with 13 bases in between. Germline V gene lookup returns CDR1 MGHRA and CDR2 YSYEKL. Written as DNA, the CDR3 is TGCGCCAGCAGCCAAGATGGGCCAGGGAGCCAGCCCCAGCATTTT. It translates to CASSQDGPGSQPQHF.

The chain recombines TRBV28 with TRBJ2-3; the match to TRBD1 covers 9 bases. The germline V gene has CDR1 MDHEN and CDR2 SYDVKM. The CDR3 extends over 15 amino acids. The ends lost 3 bases at V and 6 bases at J; junction bases unmatched: 7. CDR3 coding DNA: TGTGCCAGCAGTTTGACAGGGGGGGATTTGGATACGCAGTATTTT. Its translation is CASSLTGGDLDTQYF.

The CDR3 bases are TGTGCCAGCAGCCGGACTAGCGGGAGTTTTGAGACCCAGTACTTC. Encoded protein: CASSRTSGSFETQYF. The genes are TRBV3-1 and TRBJ2-5; 13 nucleotides line up with TRBD2. The V and J ends lost 4 bases and 5 bases, in that order; junction bases with no gene match: 4. Germline CDR1 LGHDT, CDR2 YNNKEL (reference sequence). The CDR3 loop spans 15 amino acids.

The genes are TRBV29-1 and TRBJ2-7, with TRBD2 matching over 10 bases. From germline, CDR1 is SQVTM and CDR2 ANQGSEA. This CDR3 contains 14 residues. V was clipped by 7 bases and J by 2 bases; unmatched bases: 8. CDR3 sequence (DNA): TGCAGCGCCCTGTCTGGACTAGCGGCCTACGAGCAGTACTTC. It specifies CSALSGLAAYEQYF.

CDR3 DNA: TGCGCCAGCAGCTTGTTCGACGTCGGGGGCACTGAAGCTTTCTTT. Residues: CASSLFDVGGTEAFF. This rearrangement joins TRBV5-1 to TRBJ1-1, with D possibly matching TRBD1 (5 bases). Looked up from germline, CDR1 is SGHRS and CDR2 is YFSETQ. This CDR3 region has 15 residues. V was clipped by 1 base and J by 4 bases, with 14 bases between them.

The V and J genes are TRBV28 and TRBJ2-7; no definite D call. Trimming stripped 6 bases from V and 7 bases from J, with 16 bases between. This CDR3 has 13 amino acids. CDR1 is MDHEN, CDR2 SYDVKM, per germline. CDR3 DNA sequence: TGTGCCAGCAGCTACACCCACCTGGGGGAGCAGTACTTC. It encodes CASSYTHLGEQYF.

The chain joins TRBV10-3 to TRBJ1-1; no definite D call. The CDR3 loop spans 13 amino acids. CDR1 ENHRY and CDR2 SYGVKD come from the germline V gene. The V end was cut by 6 bases, the J end by 6 bases, with 14 bases between. In DNA form, the CDR3 reads TGTGCCATCAGCCGGGTAGCGATCGCTGAAGCTTTCTTT. This codes for CAISRVAIAEAFF.

The chain joins TRBV7-9 to TRBJ1-3, with a tentative D call TRBD1 (5 bases). The V gene lost 5 bases and the J gene lost 4 bases, with 15 bases spanning the gap. The CDR3 spans 15 residues. The germline CDR1 and CDR2 sequences are SEHNR and FQNEAQ (reference sequence). Written as DNA, the CDR3 is TGTGCCAGCAGCGGAGGGGACCCAAGAGGAAACACCATATATTTT. It encodes CASSGGDPRGNTIYF. The variable domain in full, completed from reference TRBV7-9 and TRBJ1-3, reads DTGVSQNPRHKITKRGQNVTFRCDPISEHNRLYWYRQTLGQGPEFLTYFQNEAQLEKSRLLSDRFSAERPKGSFSTLEIQRTEQGDSAMYLCASSGGDPRGNTIYFGEGSWLTVV.

The chain is built from TRBV7-6 and TRBJ2-1; D might be TRBD2 (5 bases). The CDR3 spans 13 residues. Germline loops: CDR1 SGHVS, CDR2 FNYEAQ. V was trimmed by 1 base and J by 12 bases, leaving 13 bases between them. The chain's CDR3 is CASSLVSGEGQFF. The DNA of the CDR3 is TGTGCCAGCAGCTTAGTATCCGGAGAGGGGCAGTTCTTC. Looking up the rest from reference TRBV7-6 and TRBJ2-1 gives the full variable domain: GAGVSQSPRYKVTKRGQDVALRCDPISGHVSLYWYRQALGQGPEFLTYFNYEAQQDKSGLPNDRFSAERPEGSISTLTIQRTEQRDSAMYRCASSLVSGEGQFFGPGTRLTVL.

The chain combines TRBV9 with TRBJ1-2, with no clear D. Deletions cut 4 bases from V and 0 bases from J, with 10 bases between. Germline V gene lookup returns CDR1 SGDLS and CDR2 YYNGEE. CDR3 length equals 14 residues. CDR3 nucleotides: TGTGCCAGCAGCCCCGATGGGGCTAACTATGGCTACACCTTC. Translating it yields CASSPDGANYGYTF.

Only one count was recorded for this clonotype. This chain uses TRBV15 with TRBJ2-7; TRBD2 matches 10 bases. V shed 6 bases, J shed 3 bases, and the junction held 8 bases outside the gene matches. CDR1 and CDR2 from the germline V gene are LNHNV and YYDKDF (reference sequence). The CDR3 has 15 amino acids. CDR3 loop: CATRTTSGEGYEQYF. For the CDR3, the DNA is TGTGCCACCAGAACCACTAGCGGGGAGGGCTACGAGCAGTACTTC.

The chain combines TRBV5-1 with TRBJ2-3; D uncertain. Deletions cut 4 bases from V and 2 bases from J, with 14 bases between. The CDR3 has 15 residues. Per germline, CDR1 SGHRS and CDR2 YFSETQ. As DNA, the CDR3 is TGCGCCAGCAGCCCGGAAGGGCCGAACACAGATACGCAGTATTTT. Its translation is CASSPEGPNTDTQYF.

J is TRBJ1-6 and V is TRBV11-1; D is unclear. The length of the CDR3 is 16 residues. The germline V gene encodes CDR1 SGHAT and CDR2 FQDESV (reference sequence). The V gene lost 1 base and the J gene lost 5 bases, with 12 bases spanning the gap. DNA of the CDR3: TGTGCCAGCAGCTTAGTCACGTTTGGGGATAATTCACCCCTCCACTTT. It is translated as CASSLVTFGDNSPLHF. The full variable domain, completed using reference TRBV11-1 and TRBJ1-6, is EAEVAQSPRYKITEKSQAVAFWCDPISGHATLYWYRQILGQGPELLVQFQDESVVDDSQLPKDRFSAERLKGVDSTLKIQPAELGDSAMYLCASSLVTFGDNSPLHFGNGTRLTVT.